This T cell receptor beta chain was captured in a study of blood T cell repertoires in COVID-19. Study context: Researchers got acute and convalescent COVID-19 samples from the United States, Italy and Spain. T cells, B-cell-depleted T cells, or PBMCs supplied cDNA or gDNA.

As processed by the authors: Amplified reference gene primers provided the basis for estimating nucleated cell counts. Profiled with immunoSEQ multiplex PCR; TCRdb holds only in-frame clones, not every one. V and J calls plus clone size are reproduced from that table; the DNA served to infer D and trimming. This sample has 120,000 to 150,000 clones, with roughly 86% found just once. CDR1 is SGHTA and CDR2 is FQGTGA in the germline V gene. The length of the CDR3 is 15 residues. V shed 0 bases and J shed 3 bases, with 9 bases lying between them. The receptor was derived from a human donor in a cohort sampled during active COVID-19. Sequenced material: peripheral blood. The chain joins TRBV7-3 to TRBJ2-1; no reliable D call. The CDR3 DNA is TGTGCCAGCAGCTTAACGTGGCAAAGCTACAATGAGCAGTTCTTC. Translated: CASSLTWQSYNEQFF.